The clone carrying this T cell receptor (beta chain) was seen a handful of times. The target antigen is unknown. The data belong to a study of cytomegalovirus exposure and HLA in healthy donors. Study-wide results and limits: A later analysis reportedly found fewer N-insertions in an Asian-associated ancestry cluster than the roughly 680-donor mean.

The CDR3 consists of 15 residues. Losses at the gene ends were 6 bases for V and 9 bases for J; bases not matched to a gene: 12. Germline V gives CDR1 MNHEY, CDR2 SVGAGI. Amplification used 60 Vbeta primers and 13 Jbeta primers. Only in-frame clones appear in the TCRdb table, and some are missing; sequencing was by immunoSEQ multiplex PCR. Of over 100,000 clones in the sample, roughly 65% were seen once. The sequence derives from a man aged 40-49 years in good health and CMV-seropositive. The genes are TRBV6-5 and TRBJ1-4; 8 bases map to TRBD1. Sequenced material: PBMCs. CDR3 amino acids: CASRPTGGKKKKLFF. The DNA of the CDR3 is TGTGCCAGCAGGCCCACAGGGGGAAAGAAGAAAAAACTGTTTTTT.